The 15 T cell receptor beta chains below all came from one sample that was sequenced in a study of blood T cell repertoires in COVID-19. The assay was immunoSEQ multiplex PCR, and TCRdb's table has in-frame clones only and misses some. This table has some 120,000 clones, around four fifths appearing once. Sequencing was performed on peripheral blood. These TCRs come from a man in his fifties or sixties with acute or convalescent COVID-19.

This sequence joins TRBV12-5 and TRBJ2-3; a possible D gene is TRBD2 (5 bases). This CDR3 comprises 12 residues. Trimming took off 6 bases at V and 4 bases at J, with 8 bases between the two ends. Looked up from germline, CDR1 is LGHNT and CDR2 is FRNRAP. CDR3 sequence reads: CASGLASDTQYF. For the CDR3, the DNA is TGTGCTAGTGGGTTAGCGTCAGATACGCAGTATTTT.

The V call is TRBV2, the J call TRBJ2-2; 7 bases are shared with TRBD2. V shed 7 bases, J shed 2 bases, and the junction held 7 bases outside the gene matches. The CDR3 totals 15 residues. CDR1 is SNHLY, CDR2 FYNNEI, per germline. The CDR3, as DNA: TGTGCCAGCACAGTGGCTAGCGGCAACACCGGGGAGCTGTTTTTT. Protein product: CASTVASGNTGELFF.

The chain couples TRBV2 to TRBJ2-7; 8 positions match TRBD1. CDR1 is SNHLY and CDR2 is FYNNEI in the germline V gene. The V segment lost 6 bases and the J segment 3 bases; nucleotides outside the gene matches: 10. There are 15 residues in the CDR3. The CDR3 is CASSRQGARGYEQYF. CDR3 sequence (DNA): TGTGCCAGCAGCCGCCAGGGGGCAAGGGGCTACGAGCAGTACTTC.

This clone was observed a single time. This chain uses TRBV6-5 with TRBJ2-5; D is perhaps TRBD2 (6 bases). V dropped 3 bases and J dropped 5 bases, with 13 bases sitting between them. Germline lookup yields CDR1 MNHEY and CDR2 SVGAGI. The CDR3 has 14 amino acids. CDR3 in amino acids: CASSYGGVRETQYF. The CDR3, as DNA: TGTGCCAGCAGTTATGGAGGGGTTCGGGAGACCCAGTACTTC.

This clone was seen a single time. The V call is TRBV6-5, the J call TRBJ1-5; 10 bases are shared with TRBD1. V lost 6 bases, J lost 7 bases, and 3 bases stayed unmatched. The V gene's germline CDR1 is MNHEY and CDR2 SVGAGI. The CDR3 has 13 amino acids. This CDR3 reads CASSRDRGQPQHF. The CDR3 region has the DNA TGTGCCAGCAGCCGGGACAGGGGACAGCCCCAGCATTTT.

The chain links TRBV19 to TRBJ1-5; tentative D call: TRBD1 (5 bases). CDR1 LNHDA and CDR2 SQIVND come from the germline V gene (reference sequence). The CDR3 runs to 17 residues. Trimming took 3 bases from V and 0 from J, leaving 15 bases between them. In nucleotides, the CDR3 is TGTGCCAGTAGTATCCAGGGCGGGAGTTATAGCAATCAGCCCCAGCATTTT. Its translation: CASSIQGGSYSNQPQHF.

This clone was detected ten times or more. This chain's CDR3 is CASSSRDRVPDTQYF. The DNA of the CDR3 is TGTGCCAGCAGCTCAAGGGACAGGGTACCAGATACGCAGTATTTT. This sequence joins TRBV9 and TRBJ2-3, with 9 bases lining up with TRBD1. Germline trimming cut 4 bases from V and 4 bases from J; bases unmatched to any gene: 7. There are 15 residues in the CDR3. The germline V gene encodes CDR1 SGDLS and CDR2 YYNGEE.

CDR3: CASSLEKSGTEAFF. CDR3 in DNA: TGTGCCAGCAGCTTGGAGAAGTCGGGCACTGAAGCTTTCTTT. The chain uses TRBV5-6 and TRBJ1-1; D gene unclear. There are 14 residues in the CDR3. V lost 0 bases, J lost 4 bases, and 10 bases lay in between. CDR1 is SGHDT and CDR2 is YYEEEE in the germline V gene.

The J gene is TRBJ2-7, the V gene TRBV6-5; D call uncertain. Germline CDR1 is MNHEY and CDR2 is SVGAGI. Trimming pared 6 bases from V and 1 base from J, leaving 10 bases between. The CDR3 loop spans 13 amino acids. The CDR3 DNA is TGTGCCAGCAGGAGAGACTTTTCCTACGAGCAGTACTTC. Its protein is CASRRDFSYEQYF.

The chain joins TRBV9 to TRBJ2-5; 8 bases match TRBD2. Per the germline V gene, CDR1 is SGDLS and CDR2 is YYNGEE. V was clipped by 2 bases and J by 4 bases; unmatched bases: 10. This CDR3 is built from 16 residues. The CDR3: CASSVFTGRASETQYF. The DNA of the CDR3 is TGTGCCAGCAGCGTGTTTACCGGGAGGGCCTCAGAGACCCAGTACTTC.

This clone occurred a few times. V and J are TRBV14 and TRBJ2-3; D gene uncertain. Germline V gives CDR1 SGHDN, CDR2 FVKESK. This CDR3 spans 15 amino acids. V was trimmed by 1 base and J by 3 bases, leaving 11 bases between them. The CDR3 sequence is CASSQGGLTTDTQYF. DNA for the CDR3: TGTGCCAGCAGCCAAGGCGGTCTTACGACAGATACGCAGTATTTT.

V gene TRBV30 combines with J gene TRBJ2-7, with TRBD1 identical over 10 bases. Germline CDR1 and CDR2: GTSNPN and SVGIG (reference sequence). CDR3 size: 13 residues. With V trimmed by 4 bases and J by 6 bases, 6 bases remained unmatched. This CDR3 is CAWTDGTGVEQYF. The CDR3 DNA sequence: TGTGCCTGGACTGACGGGACAGGGGTCGAGCAGTACTTC.

This clone was found a few times. The rearrangement uses TRBV5-1 and TRBJ2-2, with D perhaps matching TRBD2 (5 bases). The germline V gene has CDR1 SGHRS and CDR2 YFSETQ. The CDR3 has 17 amino acids. V was pared by 0 bases and J by 1 base, with 13 bases between. The CDR3 is CASSLEWYRENTGELFF. CDR3 DNA: TGCGCCAGCAGCTTGGAGTGGTACCGGGAGAACACCGGGGAGCTGTTTTTT.

The chain employs TRBV7-3 and TRBJ1-2, with TRBD1 matching over 10 bases. This CDR3 contains 17 residues. Trimming took 1 base from V and 3 from J; bases not matched to a gene: 8. Germline V gene sequence: CDR1 SGHTA, CDR2 FQGTGA. The CDR3 region has the DNA TGTGCCAGCAGCTTAATATTTGGGACAGGGGTCCACTATGGCTACACCTTC. This sequence encodes CASSLIFGTGVHYGYTF.

This clone has a single count. V gene TRBV4-2 combines with J gene TRBJ2-1, with 10 nucleotides matching TRBD2. CDR3 length equals 17 residues. Germline values: CDR1 LGHNA, CDR2 YNFKEQ. Trimming took 3 bases from V and 4 from J; bases not matched to a gene: 9. The CDR3 DNA reads as TGTGCCAGCAGCCAGGAGGCTAGCGGGAGTATGTACAATGAGCAGTTCTTC. Protein: CASSQEASGSMYNEQFF.